This T cell receptor beta chain was recovered during a study of blood T cell repertoires in COVID-19. Profiling relied on immunoSEQ multiplex PCR, and the TCRdb table lists in-frame clones only, not all of them. This table has 120,000 or so clones, about 90% appearing once. V was trimmed by 4 bases and J by 5 bases, leaving 14 bases between them. The CDR3 is 14 residues long. Germline-derived CDR1 and CDR2 are LGHDT and YNNKEL (reference sequence). The sample comprised peripheral blood. This chain uses TRBV3-1 (or the pseudogene TRBV3-2) with TRBJ2-5; D is unresolved. This TCR was recovered from a woman aged 45 to 65 with active or convalescent COVID-19. The CDR3 loop reads CASSRRFTGETQYF. The CDR3 region has the DNA TGTGCCAGCAGCCGAAGATTCACCGGGGAGACCCAGTACTTC.